Shown below are 28 T cell receptor beta chains from a single sample sequenced in a study of vaccination and CD4 T cells after COVID-19. Their antigens are not known. The treatment here: approximately 9-day PBMC culture with coronavirus spike peptide pools or control peptides (ViraFEST assay). Sequenced with the Oncomine TCR Beta short-read assay was DNA taken from cultured CD4+ T cells. TCRdb processed the PCR reads anew with MiXCR; each CDR3 protein has one entry. The sample lists about 20,000 distinct CDR3 sequences, roughly half occurring once. The sequenced sample was CD4+ T cells from blood, cultured in vitro, obtained after SARS-CoV-2 vaccination. The receptor set was obtained from a human donor who had recovered from COVID-19.

The DNA for the CDR3 is TGTGCCAGTAGTATAACAGGGGTTAAAAATTCACCCCTCCACTTT. This sequence encodes CASSITGVKNSPLHF. This rearrangement joins TRBV19 to TRBJ1-6; 7 bases align to TRBD1. J lost 7 bases, V lost 2 bases, and 5 bases had no gene match. This CDR3 has 15 amino acids. Per the germline V gene, CDR1 is LNHDA and CDR2 is SQIVND (reference sequence).

In this sample, this clonotype turned up a few times. The chain is built from TRBV6-1 and TRBJ1-5; D uncertain. The V and J ends lost 5 bases and 6 bases respectively, with 17 bases between them. Germline V gene lookup returns CDR1 MNHNS and CDR2 SASEGT. The CDR3 is made up of 15 amino acids. The CDR3 here is CASSPDPGRSQPQHF. For the CDR3, the DNA is TGTGCCAGCAGTCCAGATCCCGGCCGGAGTCAGCCCCAGCATTTT.

This clonotype was detected a few times. The chain uses TRBV19 and TRBJ1-1; D may be TRBD1 (5 bases). Germline assignment: CDR1 LNHDA and CDR2 SQIVND (reference sequence). CDR3 length: 12 residues. The V end was cut by 7 bases, the J end by 3 bases, with 9 bases between. Written as DNA, the CDR3 is TGTGCCAGTAACGGGGGACACACTGAAGCTTTCTTT. Residues: CASNGGHTEAFF.

This sequence joins TRBV6-1 and TRBJ2-1, with TRBD2 identical over 9 bases. V shed 5 bases, J shed 0 bases, and the junction held 11 bases outside the gene matches. CDR1 is MNHNS, CDR2 SASEGT, per germline. The CDR3 totals 18 residues. CDR3 region: CASSPPVAGGSSYNEQFF. The CDR3 DNA reads as TGTGCCAGCAGTCCCCCGGTCGCGGGGGGGAGCTCCTACAATGAGCAGTTCTTC.

This chain joins TRBV7-3 and TRBJ1-2, with a weak D call TRBD1 (6 bases). Trimming removed 5 bases at V and 7 bases at J, with 26 bases between. This CDR3 has 17 residues. Germline V gene lookup returns CDR1 SGHTA and CDR2 FQGTGA. CDR3 DNA: TGTGCCAGCAGCCCCACCCACCGGGACACCGTTCTAGCTGGCTACACCTTC. Protein product: CASSPTHRDTVLAGYTF.

The chain links TRBV7-2 to TRBJ2-3; the match to TRBD2 covers 10 bases. CDR1 and CDR2 (germline): SGHTA, FQGNSA. The V gene end was trimmed by 7 bases and the J gene end by 6 bases; junction bases not matched to a gene: 7. The CDR3 is 14 amino acids. The chain's CDR3 is CASNRAGGHDTQYF. DNA of the CDR3: TGTGCCAGCAACAGAGCGGGGGGGCATGATACGCAGTATTTT.

This chain connects TRBV27 to TRBJ2-7; the D gene is possibly TRBD2 (6 bases). The CDR3 runs 15 residues. Germline-derived CDR1 and CDR2 are MNHEY and SMNVEV (reference sequence). V lost 5 bases and J 4 bases, leaving 18 bases between the germline ends. CDR3 sequence reads: CASSPLAGPLYEQYF. CDR3 in DNA: TGTGCCAGCAGTCCCCTCGCGGGGCCCTTATACGAGCAGTACTTC.

This clonotype was seen a handful of times. This chain connects TRBV20-1 to TRBJ2-7; D ambiguous. Germline values: CDR1 DFQATT, CDR2 SNEGSKA (reference sequence). Trimming removed 3 bases from V and 2 bases from J, with 17 bases in between. CDR3 length: 15 residues. The CDR3 here is CSARARGAVTYEQYF. The CDR3 DNA follows: TGCAGTGCTAGGGCCCGAGGCGCGGTAACCTACGAGCAGTACTTC.

This clonotype was counted a few times. The chain is built from TRBV20-1 and TRBJ2-1; 13 bases align to TRBD2. Per the germline V gene, CDR1 is DFQATT and CDR2 is SNEGSKA (reference sequence). The CDR3 contains 15 residues. The trim removed 1 base at V and 8 bases at J, leaving 5 bases unmatched. The CDR3 spells CSARVPTSGGDEQFF. In DNA form, the CDR3 reads TGCAGTGCTAGAGTCCCAACTAGCGGGGGGGATGAGCAGTTCTTC.

The V call is TRBV20-1, the J call TRBJ2-3, with D possibly TRBD2 on 6 matching bases. Germline V gene sequence: CDR1 DFQATT, CDR2 SNEGSKA (reference sequence). V was pared by 2 bases and J by 1 base, with 16 bases between. The CDR3 spans 16 residues. CDR3 loop: CSARPFWGGGTDTQYF. CDR3 coding DNA: TGCAGTGCTAGACCTTTTTGGGGAGGCGGCACAGATACGCAGTATTTT.

CDR3 amino acids: CASSPLAGSTDTQYF. CDR3 coding DNA: TGTGCCAGCAGTCCACTAGCGGGAAGCACAGATACGCAGTATTTT. This chain uses TRBV6-1 with TRBJ2-3; 10 bases map to TRBD2. This CDR3 comprises 15 residues. The germline CDR1 and CDR2 sequences are MNHNS and SASEGT. V dropped 5 bases and J dropped 0; count of bases not matched to a gene: 2.

The sample holds a few counts of this clonotype. The chain links TRBV6-1 to TRBJ1-2, with TRBD1 as a possible D gene (6 bases). The CDR3 totals 15 residues. The germline V and J ends were trimmed by 0 bases and 3 bases, with 11 bases remaining between them. Germline CDR1 is MNHNS and CDR2 is SASEGT. The DNA for the CDR3 is TGTGCCAGCAGTGAAGCGGGGGCGCAGCACTATGGCTACACCTTC. Its translation: CASSEAGAQHYGYTF.

The chain uses TRBV27 and TRBJ1-6; 9 bases are a match to TRBD1. The CDR3 runs to 15 residues. Germline V CDR1 and CDR2: MNHEY, SMNVEV (reference sequence). The V and J ends lost 4 bases and 7 bases, in that order; junction bases with no gene match: 5. CDR3 bases: TGTGCCAGCAGTTCCCGGGACAGGGTAAATTCACCCCTCCACTTT. Residues: CASSSRDRVNSPLHF.

The CDR3 protein is CASSFVGGDQPQHF. The CDR3 DNA follows: TGTGCCAGCAGTTTCGTGGGTGGCGATCAGCCCCAGCATTTT. The chain uses TRBV12-3 or TRBV12-4 and TRBJ1-5; D not resolved. Trimming left V 3 bases short and J 5 bases short, with 11 bases between. The CDR3 has 14 amino acids.

Here the CDR3 reads CASSVTGRGRGGNQPQHF. The CDR3 nucleotides are TGTGCCAGCAGTGTTACCGGTCGAGGGCGAGGGGGCAATCAGCCCCAGCATTTT. The genes are TRBV6-1 and TRBJ1-5; weak D call: TRBD1 (5 bases). Germline lookup yields CDR1 MNHNS and CDR2 SASEGT. The CDR3 is made up of 18 amino acids. V lost 4 bases to trimming and J lost 2 bases, with 21 bases between them.

The V gene is TRBV6-2 or TRBV6-3, the J gene TRBJ2-7; possibly TRBD2 for D (6 bases). V gave up 5 bases and J gave up 3 bases, with 17 bases separating them. The length of the CDR3 is 15 residues. Looked up from germline, CDR1 is MNHEY and CDR2 is SVGEGT. CDR3 DNA: TGTGCCAGCAGTGCCTATTCCGGGAGCATCTACGAGCAGTACTTC. Its translation: CASSAYSGSIYEQYF.

This sequence joins TRBV19 and TRBJ1-1; tentatively, D is TRBD1 (6 bases). The V gene lost 0 bases and the J gene lost 4 bases, with 21 bases spanning the gap. The V gene's germline CDR1 is LNHDA and CDR2 SQIVND (reference sequence). CDR3 size: 18 residues. CDR3 sequence reads: CASSIDALVGRGTTEAFF. The CDR3 DNA is TGTGCCAGTAGTATAGATGCGTTGGTGGGCAGGGGAACCACTGAAGCTTTCTTT.

This clonotype has a single count. The CDR3 nucleotides read TGTGCCAGCAGCTTAGGGGGCCAGGGGGAAAAACTGTTTTTT. Its protein product is CASSLGGQGEKLFF. This chain connects TRBV7-9 to TRBJ1-4; D might be TRBD1 (6 bases). The CDR3 is 14 amino acids. Germline CDR1 SEHNR, CDR2 FQNEAQ (reference sequence). V lost 1 base, J lost 8 bases, and 11 bases lay in between. The variable domain in full, completed from reference TRBV7-9 and TRBJ1-4, reads DTGVSQNPRHKITKRGQNVTFRCDPISEHNRLYWYRQTLGQGPEFLTYFQNEAQLEKSRLLSDRFSAERPKGSFSTLEIQRTEQGDSAMYLCASSLGGQGEKLFFGSGTQLSVL.

As DNA, the CDR3 is TGTGCCAGCAGTGGACTCCCCAGGGAGCCCCTCCACTTT. Translated: CASSGLPREPLHF. This chain joins TRBV12-3 or TRBV12-4 and TRBJ1-6, with a possible D match to TRBD1 (5 bases). V was clipped by 5 bases and J by 13 bases, with 15 bases between them. This CDR3 comprises 13 residues.

In this sample, this clonotype turned up a few times. The J gene is TRBJ2-1, the V gene TRBV20-1; TRBD2 matches 11 bases. V was pared by 3 bases and J by 8 bases, with 12 bases of the junction left unmatched. This CDR3 is built from 16 residues. The germline gives CDR1 DFQATT, CDR2 SNEGSKA (reference sequence). The CDR3 sequence: CSASMLAGGTGDEQFF. The CDR3 DNA reads TGCAGTGCTAGTATGCTAGCGGGGGGCACCGGCGATGAGCAGTTCTTC.

The chain is built from TRBV4-3 and TRBJ2-1; 7 bases fit TRBD2. The CDR3 contains 16 residues. Germline V gene data show CDR1 as LGHNA and CDR2 as YSLEER. Trimming took 0 bases from V and 3 from J; bases not matched to a gene: 5. DNA of the CDR3: TGCGCCAGCAGCCAAGAGTGGGGGAGGGGCTACAATGAGCAGTTCTTC. Translated, it gives CASSQEWGRGYNEQFF.

This sequence joins TRBV5-4 and TRBJ2-3, with 7 bases matching TRBD2. The CDR3 sequence is 17 residues long. Germline trimming cut 3 bases from V and 1 base from J; bases unmatched to any gene: 11. Germline V CDR1 and CDR2: SGHNT, YYREEE (reference sequence). The CDR3 reads CASSSGTTIFGTDTQYF. The CDR3 region has the DNA TGTGCCAGCAGCTCCGGGACTACGATTTTTGGCACAGATACGCAGTATTTT.

There are a few counts of this clonotype. This chain uses TRBV20-1 with TRBJ2-5; TRBD2 aligns across 10 bases. J was trimmed by 5 bases and V by 0 bases; bases with no gene match: 9. The CDR3 contains 16 residues. Germline CDR1 is DFQATT and CDR2 is SNEGSKA (reference sequence). The CDR3 sequence is CSARDPSGGAGETQYF. In nucleotides, the CDR3 is TGCAGTGCTAGAGATCCCAGCGGGGGGGCAGGCGAGACCCAGTACTTC.

This sequence joins TRBV12-3 or TRBV12-4 and TRBJ2-7; 10 bases align to TRBD2. The CDR3 is 14 amino acids. Trimming at V came to 5 bases and at J to 7 bases, leaving 8 bases not matched to a gene. The CDR3 spells CASSLAAGGGEQYF. CDR3 sequence (DNA): TGTGCCAGCAGTCTCGCAGCGGGAGGGGGGGAGCAGTACTTC.

The rearrangement joins TRBV7-2 to TRBJ1-2, with TRBD1 matching over 10 bases. The CDR3 consists of 15 residues. Trimming at V came to 7 bases and at J to 3 bases, leaving 8 bases not matched to a gene. Germline V gene sequence: CDR1 SGHTA, CDR2 FQGNSA. CDR3 loop: CASTRRTGGDYGYTF. The CDR3 nucleotides are TGTGCCAGCACCCGGAGGACAGGGGGGGACTATGGCTACACCTTC.

The V and J genes are TRBV18 and TRBJ2-7, with TRBD1 as a possible D gene (6 bases). V was cut by 3 bases and J by 6 bases, with 21 bases left in between. Germline V gene lookup returns CDR1 KGHSH and CDR2 LQKENI. This CDR3 region has 16 residues. CDR3 sequence (DNA): TGTGCCAGCTCACCGGGTAAGGGGGAGTTATTCGCCGAGCAGTACTTC. Its translation: CASSPGKGELFAEQYF. The full variable domain, rest sourced from reference TRBV18 and TRBJ2-7, is NAGVMQNPRHLVRRRGQEARLRCSPMKGHSHVYWYRQLPEEGLKFMVYLQKENIIDESGMPKERFSAEFPKEGPSILRIQQVVRGDSAAYFCASSPGKGELFAEQYFGPGTRLTVT.

For this clonotype: The DNA is left out, because the CDR3 cannot be placed on it with certainty; the CDR3 is given as TCRdb lists it. This chain joins TRBV20-1 and TRBJ1-2. Counting both end residues, the CDR3 totals 14 amino acids. Germline CDR1 and CDR2: DFQATT and SNEGSKA (reference sequence). CDR3 protein: CSASSSGYGYGYTF.

This clonotype was observed a handful of times. The chain combines TRBV20-1 with TRBJ1-5; D is uncertain. CDR3 length: 14 residues. CDR1 is DFQATT, CDR2 SNEGSKA, per germline (reference sequence). Between the trimmed V and J ends, which lost 2 bases and 0 bases, there was a span of 8 bases. The CDR3 DNA is TGCAGTGCTAGACAGGCCTATAGCAATCAGCCCCAGCATTTT. It encodes CSARQAYSNQPQHF.